The clone carrying this TCR beta chain occurred once. Its cognate antigen is unknown. These data originate in a study of blood T cell dynamics during melanoma immunotherapy. Regarding the study as a whole: The study could not tell melanoma-specific clones from general immune activation.

TCRdb keeps only in-frame clones here, not all; method: immunoSEQ multiplex PCR. The sample records 13,000 or so clones, around 89% being singletons. The sample's time point: week 3, after first cycle of checkpoint inhibitor. V was shortened by 2 bases and J by 8 bases, with 16 bases between the two germline ends. This CDR3 is 15 amino acids long. Germline CDR1 MNHEY, CDR2 SMNVEV (reference sequence). The TCR sequence derives from a human donor with melanoma. Material: blood, obtained from a patient treated with checkpoint blockade. The rearrangement uses TRBV27 and TRBJ2-1; maybe TRBD1 (5 bases). The CDR3 DNA reads TGTGCCAGCAGTTTAGGGTCGGCAGGGTCCGATGAGCAGTTCTTC. This gives the protein CASSLGSAGSDEQFF.